Following are 25 T cell receptor beta chains from one sample sequenced in a study of shared clonotypes between healthy human individuals. Clones were sequenced by immunoSEQ multiplex PCR, and TCRdb holds only the in-frame ones, with some missing. This sample has some 2,400,000 clones; more than 90% occur once, and the top ten carry 0.13%. Sequenced input: naive CD4+ T cells sorted from blood. Subset indicated: CD45RA+ positively selected. The receptors stem from a man between 18 and 29 years old in good health.

The chain is built from TRBV27 and TRBJ1-2, with unresolved D. In germline, CDR1 is MNHEY, CDR2 SMNVEV (reference sequence). This CDR3 has 15 amino acids. Trimming took 5 bases from V and 0 from J, leaving 13 bases between them. The CDR3 here is CASSDGPSANYGYTF. Written as DNA, the CDR3 is TGTGCCAGCAGTGACGGGCCCTCCGCTAACTATGGCTACACCTTC.

The rearrangement joins TRBV5-4 to TRBJ1-3; no reliable D call. Germline V gene sequence: CDR1 SGHNT, CDR2 YYREEE (reference sequence). The CDR3 sequence is 15 residues long. The V gene lost 4 bases and the J gene lost 3 bases, with 14 bases spanning the gap. CDR3 region: CASSAGGDSGNTIYF. In DNA, the CDR3 is TGTGCCAGCAGCGCGGGTGGGGATAGTGGAAACACCATATATTTT.

The chain joins TRBV6-5 to TRBJ1-2, with D unresolved. Trimming removed 6 bases at V and 2 bases at J, with 16 bases between. The germline CDR1 and CDR2 sequences are MNHEY and SVGAGI. The CDR3 is 15 amino acids. The chain's CDR3 is CASRPEPGLNYGYTF. The CDR3 DNA is TGTGCCAGCAGGCCGGAACCAGGTTTAAACTATGGCTACACCTTC.

This chain joins TRBV7-3 and TRBJ2-3; unclear D gene. The CDR3 contains 14 residues. The V gene's germline CDR1 is SGHTA and CDR2 FQGTGA. V was cut by 2 bases and J by 2 bases, with 8 bases left in between. In DNA, the CDR3 is TGTGCCAGCAGCTTAGATAAACCCACAGATACGCAGTATTTT. Its protein product is CASSLDKPTDTQYF.

A note on this clone: The sample contains more than one DNA sequence encoding this CDR3. The chain employs TRBV5-1 and TRBJ1-6; D remains unclear. V dropped 0 bases and J dropped 7 bases, with 5 bases sitting between them. Germline V gene data show CDR1 as SGHRS and CDR2 as YFSETQ. The CDR3 is made up of 13 amino acids. The CDR3 DNA follows: TGCGCCAGCAGCTTGGCGGGGAATTCACCCCTCCACTTT. Its protein is CASSLAGNSPLHF.

The chain is built from TRBV11-2 and TRBJ2-7; either TRBD1 or TRBD2 may supply D (5 bases each). The CDR3 runs 16 residues. Trimming cost V 4 bases and J 0 bases, with 16 bases left between them. Germline V gene lookup returns CDR1 SGHAT and CDR2 FQNNGV. The CDR3 sequence is CASSSQTGTPSYEQYF. Written as DNA, the CDR3 is TGTGCCAGCAGCTCTCAGACCGGGACCCCCTCCTACGAGCAGTACTTC.

This rearrangement joins TRBV19 to TRBJ1-2; tentative D call: TRBD1 (5 bases). V lost 0 bases and J lost 5, with 13 bases in between. Germline loops: CDR1 LNHDA, CDR2 SQIVND (reference sequence). The CDR3 consists of 15 residues. For the CDR3, the DNA is TGTGCCAGTAGTATAGACAGGGCACCAATTTATGGCTACACCTTC. Translating it yields CASSIDRAPIYGYTF. Complete variable domain (other parts from reference TRBV19 and TRBJ1-2): DGGITQSPKYLFRKEGQNVTLSCEQNLNHDAMYWYRQDPGQGLRLIYYSQIVNDFQKGDIAEGYSVSREKKESFPLTVTSAQKNPTAFYLCASSIDRAPIYGYTFGSGTRLTVV.

The genes are TRBV9 and TRBJ2-7, with D maybe TRBD1 (6 bases). CDR3 length: 16 residues. The germline V gene has CDR1 SGDLS and CDR2 YYNGEE. Deletions cut 4 bases from V and 1 base from J, with 18 bases between. The CDR3 DNA is TGTGCCAGCAGCTCTAGACTACAGGGAGAATCCTACGAGCAGTACTTC. Protein sequence: CASSSRLQGESYEQYF.

This clone appeared once. The chain is built from TRBV18 and TRBJ1-4; no definite D call. This CDR3 has 14 residues. The germline V and J ends were trimmed by 6 bases and 6 bases, with 14 bases remaining between them. Germline V gene sequence: CDR1 KGHSH, CDR2 LQKENI. For the CDR3, the DNA is TGTGCCAGCTCCCCCGGACCGGAAGATGAAAAACTGTTTTTT. The encoded protein is CASSPGPEDEKLFF. Drawing the rest from reference TRBV18 and TRBJ1-4, the complete variable domain is NAGVMQNPRHLVRRRGQEARLRCSPMKGHSHVYWYRQLPEEGLKFMVYLQKENIIDESGMPKERFSAEFPKEGPSILRIQQVVRGDSAAYFCASSPGPEDEKLFFGSGTQLSVL.

This rearrangement joins TRBV19 to TRBJ2-5, with D possibly matching TRBD2 (6 bases). Germline CDR1 LNHDA, CDR2 SQIVND (reference sequence). CDR3 length: 16 amino acids. Deletions cut 4 bases from V and 2 bases from J, with 17 bases between. The CDR3 DNA is TGTGCCAGTAGTAATTGGTTAGCGGCGCATCAAGAGACCCAGTACTTC. Its translation is CASSNWLAAHQETQYF.

The J gene is TRBJ2-6, the V gene TRBV10-3; the D is unclear. Germline loops: CDR1 ENHRY, CDR2 SYGVKD. Trimming pared 0 bases from V and 3 bases from J, leaving 15 bases between. CDR3 size: 18 residues. The CDR3 sequence: CAISESRTSGLGANVLTF. The CDR3 nucleotides read TGTGCCATCAGTGAGTCTCGGACCTCGGGCCTTGGGGCCAACGTCCTGACTTTC.

The chain has TRBV27 and TRBJ1-6; D is ambiguous. CDR3 length equals 15 residues. The germline V gene encodes CDR1 MNHEY and CDR2 SMNVEV (reference sequence). The V end lost 4 bases, the J end lost 10 bases, and 17 bases lay between the germline ends. CDR3 sequence (DNA): TGTGCCAGCAGTTCCACCAGAGGGTATGGGTCACCCCTCCACTTT. Translation gives CASSSTRGYGSPLHF.

V gene TRBV30 combines with J gene TRBJ2-3; D is uncertain. Germline lookup yields CDR1 GTSNPN and CDR2 SVGIG (reference sequence). Trimming shortened V by 2 bases and J by 2 bases, and 8 bases separated the two germline ends. The CDR3 sequence is 13 residues long. The CDR3 sequence: CAWSIDFTDTQYF. CDR3 nucleotides: TGTGCCTGGAGTATAGACTTCACAGATACGCAGTATTTT. The whole variable domain, remainder taken from reference TRBV30 and TRBJ2-3, is SQTIHQWPATLVQPVGSPLSLECTVEGTSNPNLYWYRQAAGRGLQLLFYSVGIGQISSEVPQNLSASRPQDRQFILSSKKLLLSDSGFYLCAWSIDFTDTQYFGPGTRLTVL.

This chain connects TRBV25-1 to TRBJ1-1; perhaps TRBD1 as D (6 bases). The CDR3 spans 14 residues. In germline, CDR1 is MGHDK, CDR2 SYGVNS. Trimming left V 5 bases short and J 0 bases short, with 10 bases between. Here the CDR3 reads CASSTGFLNTEAFF. CDR3 in DNA: TGTGCCAGCAGTACAGGGTTCTTGAACACTGAAGCTTTCTTT.

This clone was seen more than once but under ten times. A read error may produce the germline difference seen at one junction end. The J gene is TRBJ2-7, the V gene TRBV27; D not certain. CDR1 and CDR2 from the germline V gene are MNHEY and SMNVEV (reference sequence). This CDR3 is built from 13 residues. CDR3 in amino acids: CASTPHLGLALSF. The DNA of the CDR3 is TGTGCCAGCACTCCACACCTCGGGCTGGCCTTGTCCTTC.

The chain links TRBV29-1 to TRBJ2-1; 7 nucleotides match TRBD2. The germline gives CDR1 SQVTM, CDR2 ANQGSEA. V gave up 4 bases and J gave up 12 bases; unmatched junction bases: 18. This CDR3 comprises 15 residues. The CDR3 region is CSVAGWGGSSGRQFF. The CDR3 bases are TGCAGCGTTGCTGGGTGGGGCGGGAGTTCGGGACGGCAGTTCTTC.

The chain links TRBV30 to TRBJ1-2, with a tentative D call TRBD1 (5 bases). This CDR3 region has 11 residues. CDR1 is GTSNPN, CDR2 SVGIG, per germline (reference sequence). The V gene lost 2 bases and the J gene lost 8 bases, with 9 bases spanning the gap. The CDR3 region is CAWSFREGYTF. In nucleotides, the CDR3 is TGTGCCTGGAGTTTCAGGGAAGGCTACACCTTC.

This chain uses TRBV2 with TRBJ2-3; TRBD2 aligns across 10 bases. The V segment lost 2 bases and the J segment 8 bases; nucleotides outside the gene matches: 7. Germline V gives CDR1 SNHLY, CDR2 FYNNEI. The CDR3 covers 15 residues. CDR3 nucleotides: TGTGCCAGCAGTGAAACGAGCGGGAGGGAAGCTACGCAGTATTTT. Translating gives CASSETSGREATQYF.

The chain links TRBV6-1 to TRBJ1-3; D uncertain. Germline loops: CDR1 MNHNS, CDR2 SASEGT. The CDR3 is 14 amino acids. V shed 3 bases and J shed 2 bases, with 8 bases lying between them. As DNA, the CDR3 is TGTGCCAGCAGTGAGCGTACAGCTGGAAACACCATATATTTT. This encodes CASSERTAGNTIYF.

The genes are TRBV4-1 and TRBJ2-5; weak D call: TRBD1 (6 bases). The CDR3 totals 14 residues. Germline CDR1 is MGHRA and CDR2 is YSYEKL. V was pared by 2 bases and J by 5 bases, with 12 bases between. CDR3 protein: CASSQLTGLETQYF. In nucleotides, the CDR3 is TGCGCCAGCAGCCAACTTACAGGGTTGGAGACCCAGTACTTC.

This chain links TRBV21-1 with TRBJ2-5; the table assigns TRBD2, which was not confirmed against the DNA. TRBV21-1 is listed as a pseudogene. The CDR3 spans 10 residues. CDR3 sequence: CAIGGTTQYF. The CDR3 region has the DNA TGTGCCATCGGCGGTACGACCCAGTACTTC.

The rearrangement uses TRBV5-4 and TRBJ2-7; TRBD1 is a possible D gene (6 bases). This CDR3 region has 13 residues. V was shortened by 4 bases and J by 4 bases, with 12 bases between the two germline ends. Germline CDR1 reads SGHNT; CDR2 reads YYREEE (reference sequence). The CDR3 region has the DNA TGTGCCAGCAGCGCCACAGGGTCGTACGAGCAGTACTTC. Protein: CASSATGSYEQYF.

The chain carries TRBV28 and TRBJ1-5; 12 bases match TRBD1. The germline gives CDR1 MDHEN, CDR2 SYDVKM. The ends lost 6 bases at V and 6 bases at J; junction bases unmatched: 12. The CDR3 runs 17 residues. The CDR3 here is CASSQTGTGGGSQPQHF. CDR3 DNA sequence: TGTGCCAGCAGCCAGACCGGGACAGGGGGCGGGAGTCAGCCCCAGCATTTT.

The chain carries TRBV11-2 and TRBJ2-3; D not certain. This CDR3 contains 16 residues. V was shortened by 5 bases and J by 0 bases, with 15 bases between the two germline ends. Germline lookup yields CDR1 SGHAT and CDR2 FQNNGV. Written as DNA, the CDR3 is TGTGCCAGCAGCCTAACAATCCCCTCTAGCACAGATACGCAGTATTTT. Its translation is CASSLTIPSSTDTQYF.

V and J are TRBV28 and TRBJ1-2; TRBD1 aligns across 7 bases. J gave up 7 bases and V 6 bases, and 11 bases lay outside the gene matches. The CDR3 has 14 amino acids. Germline V gene lookup returns CDR1 MDHEN and CDR2 SYDVKM. CDR3 residues: CASRLPDRAAGYTF. The CDR3 DNA sequence: TGTGCCAGCAGACTCCCCGACAGGGCTGCTGGCTACACCTTC.